The sequence of this T cell receptor (beta chain) was determined in a study of blood T cell repertoires in COVID-19. Study-level background: T cells, B-cell-depleted T cells, or PBMCs provided the cDNA or gDNA that served as material.

Seattle's enrolled individuals joined amid active infection and were then monitored longitudinally. CDR3 length: 17 residues. In the authors' workflow: Reference gene primer amplification in the assay estimated nucleated cell counts. Clones were sequenced by immunoSEQ multiplex PCR, and TCRdb holds only the in-frame ones, with some missing. V and J calls and clone size are as listed in that table; D and trimming were resolved from the DNA. The sample holds 150,000 to 200,000 clones, roughly 83% seen once. The receptor's source is a woman in her forties with COVID-19, enrolled during active disease. Specimen: peripheral blood. The chain is built from TRBV12-2 and TRBJ2-3; the table calls TRBD1, which could not be checked here. TRBV12-2 constitutes a pseudogene. Written as DNA, the CDR3 is TGTGCAAGTCGCTTAGTAGCCGGTGTAGGGGACACAGATACGCAGTATTTT. Protein: CASRLVAGVGDTDTQYF.